This TCR beta chain was sequenced during a study of Ad26.COV2.S vaccination and SARS-CoV-2 variants. The wider study: Intramuscular Ad26.COV2.S at 5x10^10 or 1x10^11 viral particles.

Generated by immunoSEQ multiplex PCR, the TCRdb table keeps only in-frame clones and is missing some. The sample contains about 350,000 clones, roughly 89% of which appear only once. This clone has only one observation. Its antigen is as yet unknown. Findings and limits, study-wide: Overall T cell responses may have been underestimated by the analyses of TCR breadth and depth.

Treatment: around 19 received Ad26.COV2.S at low or high dose, single or two shots; roughly 5 received placebo; per-sample allocation not given. Day 63 after the first injection of vaccine or placebo was the sampling time. It was Wuhan-strain SARS-CoV-2 spike that the Ad26 vaccine vector expressed. This receptor was obtained from a person aged 18-65 years who received the Ad26.COV2.S COVID-19 vaccine or a placebo. The material sequenced was peripheral blood, taken in a trial of Ad26.COV2.S vaccine versus placebo.

CDR3 residues: CASSYLEGQGVTEAFF. In nucleotides, the CDR3 is TGCGCCAGCAGCTACCTCGAGGGACAGGGAGTCACTGAAGCTTTCTTT. The chain employs TRBV5-1 and TRBJ1-1, with 9 bases identical to TRBD1. The V gene's germline CDR1 is SGHRS and CDR2 YFSETQ. CDR3 length: 16 amino acids. V was pared by 3 bases and J by 4 bases, with 10 bases of the junction left unmatched.